The clone carrying this TCR beta chain showed up many times. Its specificity is not known. These data originate in a study of T cells in Graves' hyperthyroidism and ophthalmopathy. Study conclusions and caveats: The blood repertoire included most of the expanded thyroid clonotypes above 0.001. A model built on 13 V-J features separated ophthalmopathy from stable hyperthyroidism.

Patients between 18 and 65 years old had hyperthyroidism, newly diagnosed and lasting under 2 months. Patients were excluded because of uncontrolled infection, other autoimmune disease, pregnancy or lactation. Researchers amplified the TCR beta CDR3 regions from RNA transcripts. Carried out on the TCR CDR3, a first-round RT-PCR used the HTBI primer set. A single record per CDR3 protein comes from TCRdb applying MiXCR to the multiplex PCR reads. This sample has around 430,000 distinct CDR3 sequences, with under 15% found just once. The CDR3 is 17 amino acids. V shed 2 bases, J shed 0 bases, and the junction held 2 bases outside the gene matches. Germline-derived CDR1 and CDR2 are SGHTA and FQGNSA.

The V call is TRBV7-2, the J call TRBJ2-3; TRBD2 matches 13 bases. The receptor was derived from a woman aged 25-40 years with Graves' hyperthyroidism. The sample comprised blood. The CDR3: CASSLTSGGASTDTQYF. The DNA of the CDR3 is TGTGCCAGCAGCTTAACTAGCGGGGGGGCTAGCACAGATACGCAGTATTTT.